The 30 T cell receptor beta chains below were found in one sample sequenced in a study of shared clonotypes between healthy human individuals. Assay: immunoSEQ multiplex PCR; the TCRdb copy retains only in-frame clones and omits some. The sample records around 99,000 clones, approximately 70% being singletons. Sequencing input: memory CD8+ T cells sorted from blood. The subset: CD45RO+ cells pooled with CCR7-negative TemRA cells. These TCRs come from a man aged 30 to 45 in good health.

The rearrangement joins TRBV28 to TRBJ2-7; no firm D call. Trimming took 1 base from V and 3 from J, leaving 7 bases between them. The V gene's germline CDR1 is MDHEN and CDR2 SYDVKM. The CDR3 extends over 13 amino acids. Here the CDR3 reads CASSLSFSYEQYF. As DNA, the CDR3 is TGTGCCAGCAGTTTATCATTTAGCTACGAGCAGTACTTC.

The chain uses TRBV21-1 and TRBJ2-1; the D call of TRBD1 is as the table states it, not checked on the DNA. TRBV21-1 is labeled a pseudogene. The CDR3 covers 14 residues. The CDR3 nucleotides read TGTGCCAGCGCCCAGGGTGGTATCTACAATGAGCAGTTCTTC. It is translated as CASAQGGIYNEQFF.

V is TRBV7-8 and J is TRBJ2-6; 10 bases map to TRBD1. J was trimmed by 2 bases and V by 6 bases; bases with no gene match: 4. The germline V gene encodes CDR1 SGHVS and CDR2 FQNEAQ. The CDR3 runs 16 residues. This chain's CDR3 is CASRPGQGPGANVLTF. The CDR3 bases are TGTGCCAGCAGACCGGGACAGGGGCCTGGGGCCAACGTCCTGACTTTC.

The rearrangement joins TRBV13 to TRBJ1-2; D gene unclear. The CDR3 has 13 residues. V lost 7 bases to trimming and J lost 6 bases, with 15 bases between them. Germline V gene sequence: CDR1 PRHDT, CDR2 FYEKMQ (reference sequence). Here the CDR3 reads CASNLIPANGYTF. CDR3 sequence (DNA): TGTGCCAGCAACCTTATTCCGGCTAATGGCTACACCTTC.

This clone was observed a handful of times. The chain couples TRBV19 to TRBJ2-1; 10 positions agree with TRBD2. The ends lost 5 bases at V and 6 bases at J; junction bases unmatched: 7. Looked up from germline, CDR1 is LNHDA and CDR2 is SQIVND (reference sequence). The CDR3 is 15 amino acids. CDR3 in DNA: TGTGCCAGTAGTTTCGGACTAGCGGACTCCAATGAGCAGTTCTTC. Amino acids: CASSFGLADSNEQFF.

V gene TRBV29-1 combines with J gene TRBJ2-1; TRBD1 is a possible D gene (5 bases). V was trimmed by 6 bases and J by 1 base, leaving 22 bases between them. CDR3 length equals 17 residues. Germline CDR1 is SQVTM and CDR2 is ANQGSEA. CDR3 sequence: CSVGGGIGAGSYNEQFF. As DNA, the CDR3 is TGCAGCGTGGGCGGTGGGATTGGGGCCGGGTCCTACAATGAGCAGTTCTTC.

The rearrangement uses TRBV10-2 and TRBJ2-1; D tentatively reads TRBD1 or TRBD2 (5 bases each). Germline CDR1 is WSHSY and CDR2 is SAAADI. V was clipped by 8 bases and J by 4 bases, with 15 bases between them. The CDR3 is 14 amino acids. Here the CDR3 reads CASSGTAEYNEQFF. The CDR3 coding sequence is TGCGCCAGCTCCGGGACGGCAGAGTACAATGAGCAGTTCTTC.

Notes on this clone: With only one base between it and a far larger clone, this is likely a read error. The chain employs TRBV6-1 and TRBJ1-1; D might be TRBD1 (5 bases). The CDR3 covers 13 residues. Germline V CDR1 and CDR2: MNHNS, SASEGT. V lost 6 bases and J 4 bases, leaving 12 bases between the germline ends. In nucleotides, the CDR3 is TGTGCCAGCAGCCCTACAGGTCTCACTGAAGCTTTCTTT. Translating it yields CASSPTGLTEAFF.

The CDR3 loop is CASSESTSGRAHEQYF. CDR3 in DNA: TGCGCCAGCAGTGAGTCGACTAGCGGGAGGGCCCACGAGCAGTACTTC. The V call is TRBV10-1, the J call TRBJ2-7; 14 bases line up with TRBD2. The V and J ends lost 0 bases and 5 bases, in that order; junction bases with no gene match: 3. Germline V gives CDR1 WNHNN, CDR2 SYGVQD (reference sequence). The CDR3 totals 16 residues.

This clone was detected once. The rearrangement links TRBV28 to TRBJ2-5; perhaps TRBD1 as D (6 bases). Germline CDR1 and CDR2: MDHEN and SYDVKM. V shed 8 bases and J shed 5 bases, with 30 bases lying between them. The CDR3 is 18 amino acids. CDR3 DNA: TGTGCCAGCTACCCATGGGGTGGAGCCCAGGGGTGGGGGGAGACCCAGTACTTC. Translation gives CASYPWGGAQGWGETQYF.

The genes are TRBV6-1 and TRBJ2-6, with 7 positions matching TRBD1. The CDR3 totals 20 residues. The V gene end was trimmed by 4 bases and the J gene end by 0 bases; junction bases not matched to a gene: 15. The V gene's germline CDR1 is MNHNS and CDR2 SASEGT. CDR3: CASSARQGTSSYSGANVLTF. For the CDR3, the DNA is TGTGCCAGCAGTGCCCGACAGGGCACGTCCTCCTACTCTGGGGCCAACGTCCTGACTTTC.

The V and J genes are TRBV4-2 and TRBJ2-7, with TRBD1 matching 7 bases. The CDR3 spans 14 residues. V lost 0 bases to trimming and J lost 3 bases; unmatched junction nucleotides: 2. Germline V gene data show CDR1 as LGHNA and CDR2 as YNFKEQ. DNA of the CDR3: TGTGCCAGCAGCCAAGAAGCAGGGGGCTACGAGCAGTACTTC. It is translated as CASSQEAGGYEQYF.

The chain joins TRBV5-6 to TRBJ2-7; 7 bases line up with TRBD2. The trim removed 4 bases at V and 2 bases at J, leaving 6 bases unmatched. CDR3 length: 14 amino acids. CDR1 and CDR2 (germline): SGHDT, YYEEEE. The CDR3 spells CASSAGTTAYEQYF. The CDR3, as DNA: TGTGCCAGCAGCGCCGGGACTACAGCCTACGAGCAGTACTTC.

This clone was counted at least ten times. This chain uses TRBV5-1 with TRBJ2-3; 8 nucleotides agree with TRBD1. The CDR3 loop spans 17 amino acids. J was trimmed by 4 bases and V by 0 bases; bases with no gene match: 10. Germline V gene lookup returns CDR1 SGHRS and CDR2 YFSETQ. The CDR3 region is CASSLERGRGRADTQYF. Written as DNA, the CDR3 is TGCGCCAGCAGCTTGGAGAGGGGCAGGGGGCGGGCAGATACGCAGTATTTT.

This clone was found a few times. This rearrangement joins TRBV9 to TRBJ2-4; 14 bases are a match to TRBD2. V was pared by 0 bases and J by 9 bases, with 8 bases of the junction left unmatched. The CDR3 length is 17 residues. CDR1 and CDR2 from the germline V gene are SGDLS and YYNGEE. DNA of the CDR3: TGTGCCAGCAGCGTAGGGGGGACTAGCGGGAGATCGGGCATTCAGTACTTC. Residues: CASSVGGTSGRSGIQYF.

The chain has TRBV25-1 and TRBJ2-3, with 7 bases aligning to TRBD2. The junction had 6 bases not matched to a gene; V was cut back by 4 bases and J by 2 bases. Germline values: CDR1 MGHDK, CDR2 SYGVNS. CDR3 length: 15 residues. CDR3 residues: CASSATGTNTDTQYF. In nucleotides, the CDR3 is TGTGCCAGCAGTGCCACCGGGACTAACACAGATACGCAGTATTTT.

The chain recombines TRBV25-1 with TRBJ2-2; D gene uncertain. The ends were cut back, 5 bases at V and 6 bases at J, with 22 bases in the middle. Germline-derived CDR1 and CDR2 are MGHDK and SYGVNS. The length of the CDR3 is 17 residues. This CDR3 is CASSSPHSPTLAGELFF. The CDR3 bases are TGTGCCAGCAGTTCCCCACATAGCCCTACCCTGGCCGGGGAGCTGTTTTTT.

This chain uses TRBV30 with TRBJ2-7; D call uncertain. Deletions cut 5 bases from V and 2 bases from J, with 19 bases between. Germline CDR1 is GTSNPN and CDR2 is SVGIG (reference sequence). The CDR3 runs to 15 residues. CDR3 sequence (DNA): TGTGCCTGGGGCAATTGGGGTCTTTACCCCTACGAGCAGTACTTC. This encodes CAWGNWGLYPYEQYF.

The rearrangement links TRBV4-3 to TRBJ2-1, with TRBD1 as a possible D gene (6 bases). V was clipped by 4 bases and J by 0 bases, with 10 bases between them. The CDR3 is made up of 15 amino acids. The V gene's germline CDR1 is LGHNA and CDR2 YSLEER. CDR3 nucleotides: TGCGCCAGCAGCCCAGACAGGTTCTCCTACAATGAGCAGTTCTTC. Its translation is CASSPDRFSYNEQFF.

The rearrangement joins TRBV27 to TRBJ2-2, with 7 bases identical to TRBD1. The J segment lost 5 bases and the V segment lost 9 bases, leaving 12 bases of the junction unmatched. This CDR3 spans 15 amino acids. Germline values: CDR1 MNHEY, CDR2 SMNVEV (reference sequence). This chain's CDR3 is CASLGAGGRTGELFF. CDR3 DNA sequence: TGTGCCAGTTTGGGAGCAGGGGGTAGGACCGGGGAGCTGTTTTTT.

This chain connects TRBV27 to TRBJ2-7; TRBD1 matches at 7 bases. Germline CDR1 is MNHEY and CDR2 is SMNVEV (reference sequence). The CDR3 consists of 15 residues. Losses at the gene ends were 6 bases for V and 4 bases for J; bases not matched to a gene: 12. The CDR3 bases are TGTGCCAGCAGCCGAGGGGGCGCAGCGGCTTACGAGCAGTACTTC. Protein sequence: CASSRGGAAAYEQYF.

The gene calls are TRBV6-1 and TRBJ2-3, with 9 nucleotides matching TRBD2. V was clipped by 8 bases and J by 1 base; unmatched bases: 7. Germline CDR1 is MNHNS and CDR2 is SASEGT. The CDR3 is made up of 15 amino acids. The CDR3 spells CASGRLAEGTDTQYF. Here the CDR3 DNA reads TGTGCCAGCGGGAGACTAGCGGAAGGCACAGATACGCAGTATTTT.

The chain links TRBV28 to TRBJ2-1; D perhaps matches TRBD2 (5 bases). CDR1 is MDHEN, CDR2 SYDVKM, per germline. Trimming pared 5 bases from V and 7 bases from J, leaving 21 bases between. CDR3 length equals 16 residues. The CDR3 protein is CASSTIYTRSGNEQFF. The CDR3 nucleotides are TGTGCCAGCAGTACCATATATACGAGATCGGGGAATGAGCAGTTCTTC.

The chain carries TRBV12-5 and TRBJ2-3, with TRBD1 matching 7 bases. Germline CDR1 is LGHNT and CDR2 is FRNRAP. The CDR3 runs to 18 residues. With V trimmed by 4 bases and J by 0 bases, 13 bases remained unmatched. The CDR3 region has the DNA TGTGCTAGTGGTTCAAGCCCCACAGGGGCTGGCAGCACAGATACGCAGTATTTT. The encoded protein is CASGSSPTGAGSTDTQYF. Full variable domain (rest looked up from reference TRBV12-5 and TRBJ2-3): DARVTQTPRHKVTEMGQEVTMRCQPILGHNTVFWYRQTMMQGLELLAYFRNRAPLDDSGMPKDRFSAEMPDATLATLKIQPSEPRDSAVYFCASGSSPTGAGSTDTQYFGPGTRLTVL.

The chain recombines TRBV6-1 with TRBJ1-2, with D possibly TRBD1 on 6 matching bases. V was pared by 6 bases and J by 5 bases, with 16 bases between. CDR3 length: 14 amino acids. CDR1 and CDR2 (germline): MNHNS, SASEGT. The CDR3: CASRSGGRHYGYTF. Here the CDR3 DNA reads TGTGCCAGCAGGTCCGGGGGCCGGCATTATGGCTACACCTTC.

This clone was counted many times. Other DNA sequences in this sample translate to the same CDR3. The CDR3 here is CASSLTGPYEQYF. For the CDR3, the DNA is TGTGCCAGCAGTTTGACAGGTCCCTACGAGCAGTACTTC. The V gene is TRBV27, the J gene TRBJ2-7; D might be TRBD1 (6 bases). The ends were cut back, 3 bases at V and 2 bases at J, with 8 bases in the middle. CDR1 is MNHEY, CDR2 SMNVEV, per germline (reference sequence). The CDR3 has 13 residues.

This clone showed up just a few times. The chain joins TRBV28 to TRBJ2-3; D not resolved. The germline V and J ends were trimmed by 3 bases and 6 bases, with 4 bases remaining between them. Germline V CDR1 and CDR2: MDHEN, SYDVKM. The CDR3 totals 11 residues. Here the CDR3 reads CASSFTDTQYF. The CDR3 coding sequence is TGTGCCAGCAGTTTTACGGATACGCAGTATTTT.

This chain connects TRBV5-6 to TRBJ1-2; 9 bases are a match to TRBD1. The V and J ends lost 0 bases and 7 bases, in that order; junction bases with no gene match: 7. There are 15 residues in the CDR3. CDR1 is SGHDT and CDR2 is YYEEEE in the germline V gene. CDR3 amino acids: CASSLAGGQGGGYTF. DNA for the CDR3: TGTGCCAGCAGCTTGGCCGGGGGACAGGGAGGTGGCTACACCTTC.

This clone was observed many times. The V and J genes are TRBV7-9 and TRBJ2-1; 10 bases line up with TRBD2. From germline, CDR1 is SEHNR and CDR2 FQNEAQ (reference sequence). The CDR3 has 15 residues. V trimming: 7 bases; J trimming: 8 bases; junction bases outside the gene matches: 11. CDR3 loop: CASNGGLAGVDEQFF. The CDR3 DNA reads as TGTGCCAGCAACGGGGGCCTAGCGGGAGTCGATGAGCAGTTCTTC.

The V and J genes are TRBV29-1 and TRBJ2-1; 14 nucleotides match TRBD2. The ends lost 7 bases at V and 1 base at J; junction bases unmatched: 3. Germline V gene lookup returns CDR1 SQVTM and CDR2 ANQGSEA. CDR3 length equals 15 residues. Here the CDR3 DNA reads TGCAGCGGCGGACTAGCGGGAGGATCCTACAATGAGCAGTTCTTC. It yields the protein CSGGLAGGSYNEQFF.